This T cell receptor beta chain was captured in a study of OX40 agonist ivuxolimab in advanced cancers. This table comes from immunoSEQ multiplex PCR, and its TCRdb copy is limited to in-frame clones, with some not included. This sample yields tens of thousands of clones, of which approximately 89% are seen a single time; roughly 6% belongs to the top ten. The CDR3 runs 12 residues. The ends were cut back, 4 bases at V and 7 bases at J, with 9 bases in the middle. The germline CDR1 and CDR2 sequences are SGDLS and YYNGEE. The chain employs TRBV9 and TRBJ2-4; D possibly corresponds to TRBD2 (6 bases). The sequence came from an adult with an advanced solid tumor such as melanoma, head and neck, liver or kidney cancer. The material sequenced was CD4+ or CD8+ T cells sorted from blood, taken in a trial of the OX40 agonist ivuxolimab. CDR3 region: CASSSGGNIQYF. Here the CDR3 DNA reads TGTGCCAGCAGCAGTGGGGGGAACATTCAGTACTTC. Together with reference TRBV9 and TRBJ2-4, the CDR3 gives the full variable domain: DSGVTQTPKHLITATGQRVTLRCSPRSGDLSVYWYQQSLDQGLQFLIQYYNGEERAKGNILERFSAQQFPDLHSELNLSSLELGDSALYFCASSSGGNIQYFGAGTRLSVL.